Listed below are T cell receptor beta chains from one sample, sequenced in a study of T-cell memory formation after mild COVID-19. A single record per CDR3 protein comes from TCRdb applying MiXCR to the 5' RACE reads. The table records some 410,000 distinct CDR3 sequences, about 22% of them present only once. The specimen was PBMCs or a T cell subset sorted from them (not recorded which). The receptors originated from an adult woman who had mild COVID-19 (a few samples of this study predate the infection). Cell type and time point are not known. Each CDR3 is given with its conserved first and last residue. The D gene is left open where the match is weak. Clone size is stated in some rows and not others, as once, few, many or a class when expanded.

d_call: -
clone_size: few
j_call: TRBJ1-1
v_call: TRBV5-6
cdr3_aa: CASSLAGAGTNTEAFF

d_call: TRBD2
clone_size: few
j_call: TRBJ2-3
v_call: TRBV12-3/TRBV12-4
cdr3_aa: CASSFFSGGKSTDTQYF

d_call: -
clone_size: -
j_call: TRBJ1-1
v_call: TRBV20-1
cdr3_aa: CSASPREMTNIEAFF

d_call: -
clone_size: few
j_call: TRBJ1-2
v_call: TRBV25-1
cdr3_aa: CASSEFGRGYTF

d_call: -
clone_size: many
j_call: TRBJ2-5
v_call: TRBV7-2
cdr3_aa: CASSSQAGETQYF

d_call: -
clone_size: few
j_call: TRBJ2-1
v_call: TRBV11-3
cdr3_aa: CASSMDESYNEQFF

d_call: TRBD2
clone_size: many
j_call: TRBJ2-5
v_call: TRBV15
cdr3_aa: CATSRSSGGSETQYF

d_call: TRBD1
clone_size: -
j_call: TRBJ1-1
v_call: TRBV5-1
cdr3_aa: CASSLGARTGVEAFF

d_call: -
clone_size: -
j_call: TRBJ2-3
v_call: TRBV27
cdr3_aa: CATSMGISATDTQYF

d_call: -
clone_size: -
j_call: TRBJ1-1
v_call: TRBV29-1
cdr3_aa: CSVEDARNTEAFF

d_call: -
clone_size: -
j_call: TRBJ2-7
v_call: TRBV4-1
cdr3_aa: CASSPNTAGSYEQYF

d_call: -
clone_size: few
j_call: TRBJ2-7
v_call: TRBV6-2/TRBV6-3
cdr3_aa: CASSYRGNTEQYF

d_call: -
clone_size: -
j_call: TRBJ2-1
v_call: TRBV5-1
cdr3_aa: CASSPPRQSYNEQFF

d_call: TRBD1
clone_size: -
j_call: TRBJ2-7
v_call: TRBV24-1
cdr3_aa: CATSESQGARSYEQYF

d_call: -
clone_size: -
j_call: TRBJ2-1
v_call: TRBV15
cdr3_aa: CATSRGDPPNEQFF

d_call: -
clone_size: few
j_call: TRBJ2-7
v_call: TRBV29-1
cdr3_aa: CSVEGIRDRDSYEQYF

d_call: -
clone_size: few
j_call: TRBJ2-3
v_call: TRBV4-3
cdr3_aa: CASSQDPGSTDTQYF

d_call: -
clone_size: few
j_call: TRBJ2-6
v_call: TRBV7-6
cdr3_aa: CASSQRVGSGANVLTF

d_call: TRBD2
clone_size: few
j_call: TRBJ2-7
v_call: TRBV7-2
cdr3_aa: CASSLWAGEAYEQYF

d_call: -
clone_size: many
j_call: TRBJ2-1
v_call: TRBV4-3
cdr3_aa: CASSQDQRATYNEQFF

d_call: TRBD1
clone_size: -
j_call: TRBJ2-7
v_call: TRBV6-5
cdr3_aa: CASRRSQGAASYEQYF

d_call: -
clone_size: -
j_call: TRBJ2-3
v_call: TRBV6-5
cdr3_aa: CASSPGPPGPDTQYF

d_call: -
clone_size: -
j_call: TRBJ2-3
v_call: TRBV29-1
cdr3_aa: CSVGQDTDTQYF

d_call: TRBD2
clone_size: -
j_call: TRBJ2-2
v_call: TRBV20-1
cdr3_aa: CSARSPSGINTGELFF

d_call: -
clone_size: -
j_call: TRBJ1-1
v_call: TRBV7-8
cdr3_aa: CASTGSWGTEAFF

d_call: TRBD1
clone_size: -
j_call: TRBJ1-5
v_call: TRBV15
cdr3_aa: CATSREGTARGQPQHF

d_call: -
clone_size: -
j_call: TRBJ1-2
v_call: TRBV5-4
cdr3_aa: CASSPGSDTLGYGYTF